The TCR beta chain under discussion was sequenced for a study of regulatory T cells in long-lasting Graves disease. Overall study findings and caveats: Persistent disease showed a preference for TRBV28, TRBJ1-2 and TRBJ2-5.

Germline lookup yields CDR1 DFQATT and CDR2 SNEGSKA (reference sequence). V was clipped by 4 bases and J by 4 bases, with 15 bases between them. There are 14 residues in the CDR3. Time point of the sample: newly diagnosed GD, antithyroid drugs for less than 3 months. PBMC-extracted RNA yielded the TCR library. This clonotype was counted many times. What it recognizes is unknown. Investigators prepared the TCR beta libraries by applying iRepertoire HTBI primers and Arm-PCR of CDR3 regions. Via MiXCR, TCRdb re-called the multiplex PCR reads, giving one row per CDR3 protein. The sample has hundreds of thousands of distinct CDR3 sequences; roughly 16% are singletons. These data also featured in a second study, about T cells in Graves' hyperthyroidism and ophthalmopathy. That paper adds: Carried out on the TCR CDR3, a first-round RT-PCR used the HTBI primer set.

Sequences were derived from peripheral blood mononuclear cells (PBMCs), sampled at new diagnosis, from a patient treated with antithyroid drugs. This sequence was found in a woman in her twenties or thirties with Graves disease. The chain carries TRBV20-1 and TRBJ2-3, with D possibly TRBD1 on 6 matching bases. The CDR3 loop reads CSAKRGGTADTQYF. CDR3 DNA sequence: TGCAGTGCTAAGAGAGGGGGAACGGCAGATACGCAGTATTTT.